A single sample is the source of the 23 T cell receptor beta chains below, sequenced in a study of CDR3 diversity in severe acne. One entry per CDR3 protein, called by TCRdb with MiXCR from the PCR reads. Seen here are approximately 84,000 distinct CDR3 sequences, around 49% observed once, and the top ten hold roughly 13%. Sequenced material: blood. The source is a male donor in good health, without acne.

This rearrangement joins TRBV5-4 to TRBJ2-5; the D is unclear. The CDR3 length is 15 residues. V was cut by 4 bases and J by 5 bases, with 18 bases left in between. Germline CDR1 is SGHNT and CDR2 is YYREEE (reference sequence). The CDR3 nucleotides read TGTGCCAGCAGCCCCCCAGTGATCTCCAGGGAGACCCAGTACTTC. Amino acids: CASSPPVISRETQYF.

V gene TRBV13 combines with J gene TRBJ1-3, with a tentative D call TRBD1 (6 bases). V was clipped by 2 bases and J by 4 bases, with 15 bases between them. CDR3 size: 16 residues. The germline V gene has CDR1 PRHDT and CDR2 FYEKMQ (reference sequence). The CDR3 reads CASSLRGAGLGNTIYF. The DNA of the CDR3 is TGTGCCAGCAGCTTACGGGGGGCCGGTCTGGGAAACACCATATATTTT.

This clonotype was recorded many times. The genes are TRBV9 and TRBJ2-3, with 13 bases matching TRBD2. The germline V gene has CDR1 SGDLS and CDR2 YYNGEE. The CDR3 is 21 residues long. Germline trimming cut 0 bases from V and 0 bases from J; bases unmatched to any gene: 13. The CDR3 sequence is CASSVATPTSGGVSSTDTQYF. CDR3 DNA sequence: TGTGCCAGCAGCGTAGCTACCCCTACTAGCGGGGGGGTGTCTAGCACAGATACGCAGTATTTT.

This clonotype has just a few counts. The V gene is TRBV9, the J gene TRBJ1-4, with a possible D match to TRBD1 (5 bases). Per germline, CDR1 SGDLS and CDR2 YYNGEE. V lost 2 bases to trimming and J lost 3 bases, with 11 bases between them. This CDR3 has 15 residues. The CDR3 sequence: CASSVGGGANEKLFF. The CDR3 coding sequence is TGTGCCAGCAGCGTGGGCGGGGGAGCTAATGAAAAACTGTTTTTT.

On this clonotype: The conserved phenylalanine or tryptophan is not found at the CDR3 terminus, so this likely reflects a read error. The chain combines TRBV6-5 with TRBJ2-7, with D tentatively TRBD2 (7 bases). This CDR3 comprises 15 residues. The V gene lost 5 bases and the J gene lost 4 bases, with 18 bases spanning the gap. Germline lookup yields CDR1 MNHEY and CDR2 SVGAGI. CDR3 DNA sequence: TGTGCCAGCAGTCCCATTGAGGGGGGAGGGTACGAGCAGTACCTC. As protein: CASSPIEGGGYEQYL.

This rearrangement joins TRBV19 to TRBJ1-4; a possible D gene is TRBD1 (6 bases). Germline CDR1 is LNHDA and CDR2 is SQIVND (reference sequence). The V end lost 7 bases, the J end lost 0 bases, and 12 bases lay between the germline ends. The CDR3 is made up of 15 amino acids. CDR3 sequence: CASTWTAATNEKLFF. The CDR3 DNA reads as TGTGCCAGTACCTGGACAGCTGCAACTAATGAAAAACTGTTTTTT.

This clonotype was seen many times. The V gene is TRBV2, the J gene TRBJ2-1; tentatively, D is TRBD1 or TRBD2 (5 bases each). The germline V and J ends were trimmed by 10 bases and 1 base, with 20 bases remaining between them. Germline lookup yields CDR1 SNHLY and CDR2 FYNNEI. The length of the CDR3 is 16 residues. The CDR3 spells CATVHGTAGSYNEQFF. DNA of the CDR3: TGTGCCACCGTACACGGGACCGCCGGGTCCTACAATGAGCAGTTCTTC.

The CDR3 here is CASRMGIGLSSSANTIYF. In DNA, the CDR3 is TGTGCCAGCAGAATGGGGATCGGTCTTAGTTCTTCGGCAAACACCATATATTTT. J is TRBJ1-3 and V is TRBV2, with D hard to call. Trimming stripped 6 bases from V and 6 bases from J, with 27 bases between. Germline V gives CDR1 SNHLY, CDR2 FYNNEI. The CDR3 covers 18 residues.

This clonotype was observed a few times. The J gene is TRBJ1-1, the V gene TRBV19; no firm D call. V lost 3 bases, J lost 4 bases, and 12 bases lay in between. CDR1 is LNHDA and CDR2 is SQIVND in the germline V gene (reference sequence). The CDR3 has 14 residues. The DNA of the CDR3 is TGTGCCAGTAGTATGAGGTTGGCGTCCACTGAAGCTTTCTTT. Amino acids: CASSMRLASTEAFF.

Of note for this clonotype: A read error may explain this, as a much larger clone is one base away. The V and J genes are TRBV19 and TRBJ1-5; D uncertain. The length of the CDR3 is 14 residues. Germline lookup yields CDR1 LNHDA and CDR2 SQIVND (reference sequence). The CDR3 region has the DNA TGTGCCAGTAGTATAATGTCGGAAAATCAGCTCCAGCATTTT. Translated: CASSIMSENQLQHF.

This clonotype was seen only a few times. The chain employs TRBV2 and TRBJ1-5; D perhaps matches TRBD1 (6 bases). This CDR3 is built from 15 residues. Germline V CDR1 and CDR2: SNHLY, FYNNEI. Trimming took off 8 bases at V and 3 bases at J, with 17 bases between the two ends. CDR3 in amino acids: CASGGGGAANQPQHF. For the CDR3, the DNA is TGTGCCAGCGGGGGTGGGGGGGCAGCCAATCAGCCCCAGCATTTT.

This clonotype was picked up many times. The rearrangement links TRBV27 to TRBJ2-1; 8 bases map to TRBD2. Losses at the gene ends were 5 bases for V and 0 bases for J; bases not matched to a gene: 6. CDR1 is MNHEY and CDR2 is SMNVEV in the germline V gene (reference sequence). The CDR3 has 16 amino acids. The CDR3 region is CASSLQLAASYNEQFF. CDR3 coding DNA: TGTGCCAGCAGTCTCCAACTAGCGGCCTCCTACAATGAGCAGTTCTTC.

This clonotype is termed medium-sized (0.01 to 0.1%). V gene TRBV12-1 combines with J gene TRBJ2-7. TRBV12-1 is classified as a pseudogene. The CDR3 covers 13 residues. The CDR3 bases are TGTGCCAGCAGCTTGGTCAGCTCCTACGAGCAGTACTTC. Encoded protein: CASSLVSSYEQYF.

This clonotype is labeled medium-sized. The J gene is TRBJ2-7, the V gene TRBV19; D is perhaps TRBD1 (5 bases). V lost 5 bases, J lost 2 bases, and 16 bases lay in between. The germline V gene has CDR1 LNHDA and CDR2 SQIVND (reference sequence). CDR3 size: 15 residues. CDR3 protein: CASSSHRYQPYEQYF. CDR3 coding DNA: TGTGCCAGTAGTTCTCACAGGTATCAGCCCTACGAGCAGTACTTC.

V and J are TRBV7-2 and TRBJ2-1; tentative D call: TRBD1 (7 bases). The CDR3 contains 14 residues. The V end was cut by 4 bases, the J end by 6 bases, with 13 bases between. Germline-derived CDR1 and CDR2 are SGHTA and FQGNSA. The CDR3 is CASSWVQGGNEQFF. In DNA form, the CDR3 reads TGTGCCAGCAGCTGGGTCCAGGGGGGCAATGAGCAGTTCTTC.

This clonotype was seen a few times. V is TRBV29-1 and J is TRBJ2-5; unclear D gene. The V gene's germline CDR1 is SQVTM and CDR2 ANQGSEA. The length of the CDR3 is 11 residues. The V gene lost 4 bases and the J gene lost 5 bases, with 8 bases spanning the gap. CDR3 amino acids: CSVVSGETQYF. The CDR3 DNA is TGCAGCGTTGTATCCGGGGAGACCCAGTACTTC.

This chain uses TRBV7-9 with TRBJ2-2; maybe TRBD2 (5 bases). The CDR3 runs 15 residues. The germline CDR1 and CDR2 sequences are SEHNR and FQNEAQ (reference sequence). V dropped 5 bases and J dropped 3 bases, with 13 bases sitting between them. The CDR3 DNA reads TGTGCCAGCAGCACACTCCGGGAACACACCGGGGAGCTGTTTTTT. This sequence encodes CASSTLREHTGELFF.

This clonotype has a count of ten or more. This chain links TRBV27 with TRBJ2-3; D uncertain. This CDR3 region has 12 residues. Trimming stripped 8 bases from V and 3 bases from J, with 9 bases between. Germline lookup yields CDR1 MNHEY and CDR2 SMNVEV (reference sequence). CDR3 nucleotides: TGTGCCAGCTCGGTAGAGACAGATACGCAGTATTTT. It specifies CASSVETDTQYF.

The V gene is TRBV20-1, the J gene TRBJ1-1, with D unclear. The V gene lost 5 bases and the J gene lost 4 bases, with 23 bases spanning the gap. This CDR3 has 16 residues. Germline CDR1 and CDR2: DFQATT and SNEGSKA (reference sequence). CDR3 loop: CSAPKLAGTHLTEAFF. CDR3 bases: TGCAGTGCTCCGAAACTCGCCGGCACACACCTCACTGAAGCTTTCTTT.

The V and J genes are TRBV9 and TRBJ2-5, with unresolved D. V lost 0 bases and J lost 7, with 4 bases in between. Germline CDR1 reads SGDLS; CDR2 reads YYNGEE. The CDR3 is made up of 11 amino acids. In DNA, the CDR3 is TGTGCCAGCAGCGTAGGGGGGACCCAGTACTTC. It specifies CASSVGGTQYF.

Concerning this clonotype itself: Its ends do not fully match the called genes, so a read error is possible. The V call is TRBV30, the J call TRBJ1-1; D may be TRBD1 (5 bases). In germline, CDR1 is GTSNPN, CDR2 SVGIG (reference sequence). The CDR3 spans 16 residues. The CDR3 region is CARSALGGTRNTEALF. The CDR3 DNA follows: TGTGCCCGGAGTGCCCTTGGGGGGACCCGTAACACTGAAGCTCTCTTT.

This clonotype was recorded once. This chain links TRBV9 with TRBJ2-7; 11 nucleotides agree with TRBD2. CDR3 length equals 16 residues. V was clipped by 0 bases and J by 6 bases; unmatched bases: 8. In germline, CDR1 is SGDLS, CDR2 YYNGEE. CDR3 region: CASSVAPTSGRREQYF. The CDR3 DNA reads as TGTGCCAGCAGCGTAGCCCCTACTAGCGGGAGACGCGAGCAGTACTTC.

The V and J genes are TRBV20-1 and TRBJ1-6; possible D gene TRBD1, 5 bases. Trimming removed 1 base from V and 13 bases from J, with 17 bases in between. This CDR3 spans 14 amino acids. Germline V gene data show CDR1 as DFQATT and CDR2 as SNEGSKA (reference sequence). The CDR3 protein is CSARGAGSGWPLHF. DNA for the CDR3: TGCAGTGCTAGAGGTGCCGGGTCAGGGTGGCCCCTCCACTTT.